This passage covers 19 T cell receptor beta chains from one sample sequenced in a study of blood T cell repertoires in COVID-19. Data came from immunoSEQ multiplex PCR; TCRdb stores just in-frame clones and leaves some out. This sample has more than 300,000 clones, with approximately 90% found just once. The specimen was PBMCs or T cells enriched from blood (not recorded which). These receptors all stem from a woman aged 40-49 years who had been exposed to COVID-19.

This rearrangement joins TRBV25-1 to TRBJ2-5; TRBD1 agrees at 9 bases. With 9 bases clipped from V and 5 bases from J, the junction kept 7 bases outside the gene matches. This CDR3 spans 13 amino acids. Per germline, CDR1 MGHDK and CDR2 SYGVNS. The CDR3 loop reads CASSRTGVETQYF. In nucleotides, the CDR3 is TGTGCCAGTTCCAGGACAGGGGTGGAGACCCAGTACTTC. The full variable domain, completed using reference TRBV25-1 and TRBJ2-5, is EADIYQTPRYLVIGTGKKITLECSQTMGHDKMYWYQQDPGMELHLIHYSYGVNSTEKGDLSSESTVSRIRTEHFPLTLESARPSHTSQYLCASSRTGVETQYFGPGTRLLVL.

The chain has TRBV7-2 and TRBJ2-7, with 10 bases fitting TRBD2. Germline CDR1 is SGHTA and CDR2 is FQGNSA. This CDR3 has 14 amino acids. The V gene end was trimmed by 1 base and the J gene end by 12 bases; junction bases not matched to a gene: 9. CDR3 protein: CASSLGLAGTPGYF. CDR3 nucleotide sequence: TGTGCCAGCAGCTTAGGACTAGCGGGTACCCCTGGGTACTTC.

V is TRBV19 and J is TRBJ2-2, with a possible D match to TRBD1 (6 bases). CDR1 and CDR2 from the germline V gene are LNHDA and SQIVND (reference sequence). Deletions cut 5 bases from V and 5 bases from J, with 12 bases between. CDR3 length equals 14 residues. CDR3 DNA sequence: TGTGCCAGTAGTCGTACAGGGATTACCGGGGAGCTGTTTTTT. Translation: CASSRTGITGELFF.

The chain joins TRBV19 to TRBJ1-1; TRBD1 matches 7 bases. The CDR3 is made up of 14 amino acids. Germline CDR1 is LNHDA and CDR2 is SQIVND (reference sequence). V lost 5 bases, J lost 0 bases, and 3 bases stayed unmatched. CDR3 coding DNA: TGTGCCAGTAGTTGGGACAGCTTGAACACTGAAGCTTTCTTT. This sequence encodes CASSWDSLNTEAFF.

This chain links TRBV29-1 with TRBJ2-5; TRBD2 matches at 7 bases. With V trimmed by 6 bases and J by 0 bases, 10 bases remained unmatched. The V gene's germline CDR1 is SQVTM and CDR2 ANQGSEA. The CDR3 loop spans 15 amino acids. CDR3 sequence (DNA): TGCAGCGTCCCGAGCAGCGGGGTATACCAAGAGACCCAGTACTTC. Amino acids: CSVPSSGVYQETQYF.

V usage is TRBV24-1 and J usage is TRBJ1-2; D is uncertain. CDR3 size: 14 residues. Germline assignment: CDR1 KGHDR and CDR2 SFDVKD. Trimming stripped 3 bases from V and 7 bases from J, with 14 bases between. CDR3 sequence (DNA): TGTGCCACCAGTGATCCCCTCGGACTGGGTGGCTACACCTTC. Residues: CATSDPLGLGGYTF.

The chain carries TRBV9 and TRBJ2-1; TRBD1 agrees at 10 bases. CDR3 length: 17 amino acids. Trimming at V came to 4 bases and at J to 4 bases, leaving 11 bases not matched to a gene. The germline V gene has CDR1 SGDLS and CDR2 YYNGEE. The CDR3, as DNA: TGTGCCAGCAGCTTCCCGGGCGGACAGGGGGTTTACAATGAGCAGTTCTTC. Protein product: CASSFPGGQGVYNEQFF.

This chain connects TRBV3-1 (or the pseudogene TRBV3-2) to TRBJ1-2; D not resolved. Germline CDR1 reads LGHDT; CDR2 reads YNNKEL (reference sequence). This CDR3 has 13 amino acids. Trimming cost V 1 base and J 1 base, with 4 bases left between them. This chain's CDR3 is CASSQVNNYGYTF. CDR3 sequence (DNA): TGTGCCAGCAGCCAAGTCAATAACTATGGCTACACCTTC.

The CDR3 loop reads CATSDPTAGEGAGELFF. The DNA of the CDR3 is TGTGCCACCAGTGATCCTACTGCGGGAGAAGGAGCCGGGGAGCTGTTTTTT. The chain employs TRBV24-1 and TRBJ2-2, with 7 bases lining up with TRBD2. CDR3 length equals 17 residues. Germline CDR1 reads KGHDR; CDR2 reads SFDVKD. With 3 bases clipped from V and 6 bases from J, the junction kept 12 bases outside the gene matches.

V usage is TRBV7-3 and J usage is TRBJ2-1, with unresolved D. Germline-derived CDR1 and CDR2 are SGHTA and FQGTGA. The CDR3 extends over 16 amino acids. Trimming pared 2 bases from V and 6 bases from J, leaving 17 bases between. CDR3 DNA sequence: TGTGCCAGCAGCTTAGACTCCCCCTTTGTCTCCAATGAGCAGTTCTTC. Amino acids: CASSLDSPFVSNEQFF.

This chain uses TRBV10-1 with TRBJ1-1, with a weak D call TRBD1 (6 bases). Germline V lookup: CDR1 WNHNN, CDR2 SYGVQD (reference sequence). The CDR3 totals 14 residues. Trimming stripped 11 bases from V and 1 base from J, with 17 bases between. The CDR3 DNA is TGCGCCTCCGCCCAGACAGGCTCGAACACTGAAGCTTTCTTT. Its translation is CASAQTGSNTEAFF.

V and J are TRBV7-3 and TRBJ1-6; D possibly corresponds to TRBD1 (5 bases). The CDR3 has 14 amino acids. The V end was cut by 1 base, the J end by 8 bases, with 9 bases between. Germline CDR1 and CDR2: SGHTA and FQGTGA. The CDR3 DNA sequence: TGTGCCAGCAGCTTAAAGGGAGGGGATTCACCCCTCCACTTT. Translation gives CASSLKGGDSPLHF.

The CDR3 nucleotides read TGTGCCAGCAGCTTAGCCTCTATCGCAGGGGAGAACACTGAAGCTTTCTTT. Translated: CASSLASIAGENTEAFF. The chain carries TRBV7-9 and TRBJ1-1; D might be TRBD1 (6 bases). Germline V lookup: CDR1 SEHNR, CDR2 FQNEAQ (reference sequence). Deletions cut 0 bases from V and 1 base from J, with 15 bases between. The CDR3 extends over 17 amino acids.

This chain links TRBV2 with TRBJ1-1, with D tentatively TRBD1 (6 bases). The CDR3 loop spans 14 amino acids. With 6 bases removed from V and 0 bases from J, the gap between germline ends came to 11 bases. Germline lookup yields CDR1 SNHLY and CDR2 FYNNEI. CDR3 loop: CASSGQHMNTEAFF. For the CDR3, the DNA is TGTGCCAGCAGCGGACAGCACATGAACACTGAAGCTTTCTTT.

This clone appeared a single time. The chain uses TRBV7-2 and TRBJ2-3, with 7 nucleotides matching TRBD1. Germline-derived CDR1 and CDR2 are SGHTA and FQGNSA. The CDR3 has 14 amino acids. With V trimmed by 8 bases and J by 4 bases, 9 bases remained unmatched. The CDR3 coding sequence is TGTGCCAGCGGCCTACAGGGGTTTGCAGATACGCAGTATTTT. It translates to CASGLQGFADTQYF.

V usage is TRBV19 and J usage is TRBJ2-5; 9 bases line up with TRBD2. Trimming at V came to 1 base and at J to 5 bases, leaving 5 bases not matched to a gene. CDR1 and CDR2 from the germline V gene are LNHDA and SQIVND (reference sequence). This CDR3 comprises 15 residues. Written as DNA, the CDR3 is TGTGCCAGTAGTATAGTCCTAGCGGGGAAGGAGACCCAGTACTTC. Its protein product is CASSIVLAGKETQYF. Variable domain in full (rest from reference TRBV19 and TRBJ2-5): DGGITQSPKYLFRKEGQNVTLSCEQNLNHDAMYWYRQDPGQGLRLIYYSQIVNDFQKGDIAEGYSVSREKKESFPLTVTSAQKNPTAFYLCASSIVLAGKETQYFGPGTRLLVL.

At least ten counts were recorded for this clone. The rearrangement joins TRBV6-6 to TRBJ1-5; TRBD1 aligns across 7 bases. The CDR3 sequence is 15 residues long. V dropped 7 bases and J dropped 5; count of bases not matched to a gene: 11. The germline gives CDR1 MNHNY, CDR2 SVGAGI (reference sequence). DNA for the CDR3: TGTGCCAGCACCCGACAGGGCCCCTCGGATCAGCCCCAGCATTTT. Translating it yields CASTRQGPSDQPQHF.

This chain uses TRBV7-2 with TRBJ1-3; D unclear. The germline CDR1 and CDR2 sequences are SGHTA and FQGNSA. The CDR3 runs to 18 residues. V dropped 1 base and J dropped 0 bases, with 16 bases sitting between them. The DNA of the CDR3 is TGTGCCAGCAGCTTAGGGGCCGCGGGGTTCTACTCTGGAAACACCATATATTTT. Translated, it gives CASSLGAAGFYSGNTIYF.

This clone was seen only once. The chain links TRBV5-6 to TRBJ1-2, with TRBD1 identical over 7 bases. The CDR3 is 14 residues long. Germline V gene data show CDR1 as SGHDT and CDR2 as YYEEEE. The V gene end was trimmed by 4 bases and the J gene end by 2 bases; junction bases not matched to a gene: 5. CDR3 protein: CASSRPGQNYGYTF. As DNA, the CDR3 is TGTGCCAGCAGCCGTCCGGGACAGAACTATGGCTACACCTTC.